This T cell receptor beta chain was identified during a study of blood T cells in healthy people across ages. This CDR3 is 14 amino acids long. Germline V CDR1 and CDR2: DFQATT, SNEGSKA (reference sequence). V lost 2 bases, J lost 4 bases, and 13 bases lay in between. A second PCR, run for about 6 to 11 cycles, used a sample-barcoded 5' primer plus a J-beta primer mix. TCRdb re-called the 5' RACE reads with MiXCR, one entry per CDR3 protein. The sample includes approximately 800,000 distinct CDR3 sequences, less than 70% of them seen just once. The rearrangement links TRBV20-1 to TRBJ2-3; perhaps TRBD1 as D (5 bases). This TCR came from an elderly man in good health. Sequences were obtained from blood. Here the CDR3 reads CSARLPGFADTQYF. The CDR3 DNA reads TGCAGTGCTAGACTACCAGGGTTCGCAGATACGCAGTATTTT.